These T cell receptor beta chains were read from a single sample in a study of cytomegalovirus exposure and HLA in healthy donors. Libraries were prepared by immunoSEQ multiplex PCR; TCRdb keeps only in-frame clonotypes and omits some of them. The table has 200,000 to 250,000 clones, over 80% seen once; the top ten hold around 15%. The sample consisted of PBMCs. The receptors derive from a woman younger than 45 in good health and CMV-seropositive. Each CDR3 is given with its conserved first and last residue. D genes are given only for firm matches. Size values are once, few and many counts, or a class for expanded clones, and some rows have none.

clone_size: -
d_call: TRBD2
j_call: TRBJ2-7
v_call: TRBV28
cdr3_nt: TGTGCAAGCACCGAGCGGGAGAACGAGCAGTACTTC
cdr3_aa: CASTERENEQYF

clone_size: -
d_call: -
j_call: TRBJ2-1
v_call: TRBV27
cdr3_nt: TGTGCCAGCATTTCCGGGAAAGGGTCCTACAATGAGCAGTTCTTC
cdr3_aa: CASISGKGSYNEQFF

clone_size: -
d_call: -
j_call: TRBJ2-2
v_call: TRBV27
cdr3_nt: TGTGCCAGCAGCCCTAAGGCCGGAGGATTGGCCGGGGAGCTGTTTTTT
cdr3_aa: CASSPKAGGLAGELFF

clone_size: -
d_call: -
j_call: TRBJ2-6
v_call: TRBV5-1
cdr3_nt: TGCGCCAGCAGAGGAATATCTGGGGCCAACGTCCTGACTTTC
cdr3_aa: CASRGISGANVLTF

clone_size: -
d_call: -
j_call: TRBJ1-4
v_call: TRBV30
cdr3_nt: TGTGCCTGGCGGCAGGTGACTAATGAAAAACTGTTTTTT
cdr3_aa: CAWRQVTNEKLFF

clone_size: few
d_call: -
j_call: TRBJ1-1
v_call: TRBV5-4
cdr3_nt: TGTGCCAGCAGCTTGAATGGCCCTGAAGCTTTCTTT
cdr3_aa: CASSLNGPEAFF

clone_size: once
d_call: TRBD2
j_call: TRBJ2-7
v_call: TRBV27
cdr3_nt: TGTGCCAGCAGTTTACTAATAGCGGGAGACCTTTACGAGCAGTACTTC
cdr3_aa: CASSLLIAGDLYEQYF

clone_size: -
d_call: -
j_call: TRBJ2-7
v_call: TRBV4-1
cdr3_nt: TGCGCCAGCAGCCAAGATTCGACATCAGGGGCCTCCTACGAGCAGTACTTC
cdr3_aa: CASSQDSTSGASYEQYF

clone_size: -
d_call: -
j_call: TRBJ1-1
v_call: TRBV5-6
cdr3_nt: TGTGCCAGCAGCTTGTCCACTGAAGCTTTCTTT
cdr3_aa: CASSLSTEAFF

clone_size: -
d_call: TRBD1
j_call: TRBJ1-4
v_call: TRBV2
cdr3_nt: TGTGCCAGCAACCGGGACAGGGTTGAAAAACTGTTTTTT
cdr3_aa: CASNRDRVEKLFF

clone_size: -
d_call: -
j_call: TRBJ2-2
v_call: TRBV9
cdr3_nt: TGTGCCAGCAGCCATCACAGGGATAAGTTCGCCGGGGAGCTGTTTTTT
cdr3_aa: CASSHHRDKFAGELFF

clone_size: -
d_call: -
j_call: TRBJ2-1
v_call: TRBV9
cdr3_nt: TGTGCCAGCAGCGTAGGTACTCTGGGATACAATGAGCAGTTCTTC
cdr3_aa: CASSVGTLGYNEQFF

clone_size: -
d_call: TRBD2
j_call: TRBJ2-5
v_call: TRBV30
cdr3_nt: TGTGCCTGGAGTCGGGCTAGCGGGAGGGCCGGGACCCAGTACTTC
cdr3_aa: CAWSRASGRAGTQYF

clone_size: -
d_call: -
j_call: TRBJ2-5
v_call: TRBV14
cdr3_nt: TGTGCCAGCAGCCAAGAGGGGACGCCGGGGGAGACCCAGTACTTC
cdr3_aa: CASSQEGTPGETQYF

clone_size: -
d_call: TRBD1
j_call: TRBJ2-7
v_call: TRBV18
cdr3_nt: TGTGCCAGCTCACGGGGACAGGATCTGACCTACGAGCAGTACTTC
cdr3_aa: CASSRGQDLTYEQYF

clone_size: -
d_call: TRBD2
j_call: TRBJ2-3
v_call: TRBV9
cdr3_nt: TGTGCCAGCAGCACCCTTAGCGGGGCTAGCACAGATACGCAGTATTTT
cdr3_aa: CASSTLSGASTDTQYF

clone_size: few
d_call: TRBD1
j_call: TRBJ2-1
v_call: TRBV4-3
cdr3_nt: TGCGCCAGCAGCCAAGATTTACAGGGGGATAAGTTCTTC
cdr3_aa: CASSQDLQGDKFF

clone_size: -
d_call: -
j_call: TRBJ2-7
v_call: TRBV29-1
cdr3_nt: TGCAGCGTCGGAGGCGGGTCCTACGAGCAGTACTTC
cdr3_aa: CSVGGGSYEQYF

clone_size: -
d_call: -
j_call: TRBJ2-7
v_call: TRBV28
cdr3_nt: TGTGCCAGCAGCCCCCCTGGACGGTCCTACGAGCAGTACTTC
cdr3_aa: CASSPPGRSYEQYF